These 15 T cell receptor beta chains originate from one sample sequenced in a study of human T cells and chemical hapten exposure. Time point given: healthy volunteer bleed at 6 weeks. Total RNA was isolated from whole blood that had not been fractionated. In TCRdb, the RACE reads were re-called with MiXCR into one record per CDR3 protein. The sample lists around 35,000 distinct CDR3 sequences, roughly 5% occurring once. The sequencing input was whole blood. Receptors were obtained from a human donor in good health. Some clones in this sample may be carry-over from other donors' samples.

This clonotype was recorded many times. The chain couples TRBV10-3 to TRBJ2-2; D ambiguous. Germline V gene data show CDR1 as ENHRY and CDR2 as SYGVKD. This CDR3 has 14 amino acids. V was trimmed by 4 bases and J by 6 bases, leaving 12 bases between them. The CDR3 sequence: CAISVASTAGELFF. Here the CDR3 DNA reads TGTGCCATCAGTGTGGCTTCGACGGCCGGGGAGCTGTTTTTT.

This sequence joins TRBV6-6 and TRBJ1-1, with D hard to call. There are 12 residues in the CDR3. Germline CDR1 is MNHNY and CDR2 is SVGAGI (reference sequence). Between the trimmed V and J ends, which lost 4 bases and 4 bases, there was a span of 7 bases. Here the CDR3 DNA reads TGTGCCAGCAGTTCCCACTTCACTGAAGCTTTCTTT. It codes for CASSSHFTEAFF.

This clonotype was observed many times. This sequence joins TRBV12-3 or TRBV12-4 and TRBJ1-2, with D perhaps matching TRBD1 (6 bases). CDR3 length: 14 amino acids. V lost 5 bases, J lost 4 bases, and 14 bases lay in between. In DNA form, the CDR3 reads TGTGCCAGCAGTCCAAACAGGGTAGTCTATGGCTACACCTTC. Protein product: CASSPNRVVYGYTF.

This clonotype showed up many times. CDR3 in amino acids: CASSESAGGTDTQYF. The CDR3 DNA sequence: TGTGCCAGCAGTGAAAGTGCAGGGGGAACAGATACGCAGTATTTT. This rearrangement joins TRBV6-4 to TRBJ2-3, with 7 bases lining up with TRBD1. CDR3 length: 15 residues. Germline CDR1 MRHNA, CDR2 SNTAGT. The ends lost 3 bases at V and 3 bases at J; junction bases unmatched: 6.

Many counts were recorded for this clonotype. The chain employs TRBV27 and TRBJ2-2, with TRBD2 matching 13 bases. The CDR3 loop spans 16 amino acids. Germline CDR1 and CDR2: MNHEY and SMNVEV (reference sequence). V trimming: 6 bases; J trimming: 5 bases; junction bases outside the gene matches: 6. The CDR3 DNA follows: TGTGCCAGCAGCAGACTAGCGGGGGGTCGTACCGGGGAGCTGTTTTTT. It translates to CASSRLAGGRTGELFF.

The chain employs TRBV28 and TRBJ2-7, with 8 bases aligning to TRBD1. CDR3 length: 16 amino acids. Trimming at V came to 1 base and at J to 9 bases, leaving 14 bases not matched to a gene. From germline, CDR1 is MDHEN and CDR2 SYDVKM. This CDR3 is CASSLSVGQGGFAQYF. CDR3 sequence (DNA): TGTGCCAGCAGTTTATCGGTTGGACAGGGAGGTTTTGCGCAGTACTTC.

This clonotype was counted ten times or more. J is TRBJ1-1 and V is TRBV20-1; D gene unclear. CDR1 and CDR2 (germline): DFQATT, SNEGSKA (reference sequence). The V end was cut by 3 bases, the J end by 1 base, with 9 bases between. The length of the CDR3 is 13 residues. CDR3 bases: TGCAGTGCTAGCGGGGAAAAGAACACTGAAGCTTTCTTT. Translated: CSASGEKNTEAFF.

This clonotype has at least ten counts. The rearrangement links TRBV12-3 or TRBV12-4 to TRBJ2-7, with D uncertain. V was pared by 6 bases and J by 4 bases, with 10 bases between. This CDR3 comprises 12 residues. The DNA of the CDR3 is TGTGCCAGCAGCCCGGGCCAATACGAGCAGTACTTC. Protein: CASSPGQYEQYF.

This clonotype was recorded at least ten times. V is TRBV10-3 and J is TRBJ2-7, with TRBD1 matching 7 bases. The germline CDR1 and CDR2 sequences are ENHRY and SYGVKD. After removal of 2 bases from V and 4 bases from J, the junction contained 5 bases not matched to a gene. This CDR3 spans 14 amino acids. The CDR3 DNA follows: TGTGCCATCAGTGAGCCCCAGGGGGTATACGAGCAGTACTTC. Translating it yields CAISEPQGVYEQYF.

This clonotype was picked up a small number of times. The rearrangement uses TRBV20-1 and TRBJ1-3, with D unclear. The CDR3 is 17 amino acids. Trimming cost V 2 bases and J 0 bases, with 17 bases left between them. CDR1 DFQATT and CDR2 SNEGSKA come from the germline V gene (reference sequence). In DNA, the CDR3 is TGCAGTGCTAGATTGGCCGCCCATGCCCGCTCTGGAAACACCATATATTTT. Protein: CSARLAAHARSGNTIYF.

This clonotype turned up a few times. The V gene is TRBV30, the J gene TRBJ1-2; TRBD1 agrees at 9 bases. The CDR3 covers 15 residues. From germline, CDR1 is GTSNPN and CDR2 SVGIG (reference sequence). V was pared by 2 bases and J by 4 bases, with 8 bases of the junction left unmatched. CDR3 region: CAWSYGQGLTYGYTF. The CDR3 DNA is TGTGCCTGGAGTTATGGACAGGGGTTGACCTATGGCTACACCTTC.

Ten or more counts support this clonotype. V gene TRBV4-3 combines with J gene TRBJ1-1, with D uncertain. CDR1 and CDR2 from the germline V gene are LGHNA and YSLEER. The ends were cut back, 6 bases at V and 3 bases at J, with 11 bases in the middle. The CDR3 is made up of 13 amino acids. For the CDR3, the DNA is TGCGCCAGCAGAGCGGGAGGGCACACTGAAGCTTTCTTT. Translated: CASRAGGHTEAFF.

In this sample, this clonotype turned up many times. The chain uses TRBV6-2 or TRBV6-3 and TRBJ1-2; tentatively, D is TRBD1 (5 bases). The V and J ends lost 6 bases and 6 bases respectively, with 20 bases between them. Germline V gene lookup returns CDR1 MNHEY and CDR2 SVGEGT. The CDR3 sequence is 15 residues long. CDR3 sequence reads: CASSRGWRDRNGYTF. CDR3 DNA sequence: TGTGCCAGCAGCCGGGGGTGGAGGGATCGGAATGGCTACACCTTC.

The rearrangement joins TRBV20-1 to TRBJ2-7; D may correspond to TRBD1 or TRBD2 (6 bases each). Between the trimmed V and J ends, which lost 1 base and 4 bases, there was a span of 14 bases. Germline V gene data show CDR1 as DFQATT and CDR2 as SNEGSKA (reference sequence). The CDR3 sequence is 14 residues long. The CDR3 sequence: CSARVPGAGYEQYF. The CDR3 coding sequence is TGCAGTGCTAGAGTCCCGGGGGCCGGGTACGAGCAGTACTTC.

The chain employs TRBV27 and TRBJ1-1; D unresolved. Germline values: CDR1 MNHEY, CDR2 SMNVEV (reference sequence). This CDR3 has 13 amino acids. V dropped 5 bases and J dropped 4 bases, with 11 bases sitting between them. CDR3 bases: TGTGCCAGCAGTCCCGAGGGTATCACTGAAGCTTTCTTT. The encoded protein is CASSPEGITEAFF.